The present entry profiles one TCR beta chain with its context. What antigen it recognizes has not been identified. It has no much larger one-base neighbor in the sample; base qualities were not kept. According to the germline V gene (reference sequence), CDR1 reads SGHNT and CDR2 reads YYREEE. V and J lose 4 bases and 4 bases, and a span of 17 bases separates them. The CDR3 has 15 amino acids, counting the end cysteine and phenylalanine. Solely the CDR3 DNA is kept, with 45 bases framed from the first base. The library was produced with the immunoSEQ multiplex PCR assay. The multiplex PCR relied on a mix of 60 forward primers for TCR Vbeta segments and 13 reverse primers for TCR Jbeta segments. Amplification of the CDR3 region of rearranged TCR beta genes was performed with a multiplex PCR assay on genomic DNA. On the Illumina HiSeq System, the amplified TCR beta libraries were sequenced as 87-base-pair reads. The source study handled its data this way. A later analysis counted approximately 84 million unique TCR beta chains across the 700 or so repertoires, and some 11 million of these chains were shared by at least two donors. To remove PCR and sequencing errors, raw reads were error-corrected and collapsed into unique sequences using a nearest-neighbor algorithm that merged closely related sequences. V, D and J gene segments were assigned by aligning CDR3 sequences to IMGT reference sequences. For a sequence to be retained, a match of at least six nucleotides to both a V gene segment and a J gene segment was required. Rearrangements were called productive when the CDR3 lacked stop codons and stayed in frame with V and J; all others were non-productive. CDR3 was defined according to IMGT convention as the region running from the second conserved V-encoded cysteine to the conserved J-encoded phenylalanine. The earlier analysis of 500 to 600 of the donors excluded sequences that lacked an unambiguous match to a single V gene segment. An earlier analysis of 450 to 650 of the donors called V segments functional above 56.7% productive rearrangements and segregating when the between-donor standard deviation exceeded 5%. A statistical classification framework was built to diagnose cytomegalovirus status from the catalog of TCR beta chain sequences. V and J gene assignment, in a later analysis, came from comparing TCR nucleotide sequences with IMGT/GENE-DB human TR gene sequences. In a later analysis, CDR3 sequences and most-parsimonious VDJ recombination scenarios were assigned using the TCRdist pipeline. A later analysis defined each TCR beta chain by its CDR3 amino acid sequence plus V-gene family, and excluded reads lacking a unique V-gene family. In a later analysis, some 600 highly shared, low-generation-probability nucleotide sequences were removed to address suspected cross-contamination and a sequencing artifact. In a later analysis, a clonal expansion index was calculated for each public chain from normalized within-repertoire ranks of inferred template counts. Generation probabilities in a later analysis came from a VDJ recombination model fitted to out-of-frame rearrangements, and those results were checked against IGoR. In a later analysis, hypergeometric tests were used to score TCR-TCR, TCR-HLA and TCR-CMV co-occurrence, with a repertoire-size bias correction applied to TCR pairs. To estimate false discovery rates, a later analysis permuted the HLA or CMV assignments 20 times. In a later analysis, co-occurring TCRs were grouped using DBSCAN, with TCRdist sequence similarity added in when clustering inside HLA-allele-positive subsets. Repertoires with fewer than 30,000 or more than 120,000 public chains were left out of co-occurrence clustering, as were about 5 repertoires with anomalous nucleotide sharing. Entries here come from immuneACCESS through TCRdb and include only in-frame sequences with V and J called. Some clones fail to appear in such tables; in the studies checked, an unresolved V gene covers under half of the shortfall, and the cause of the remainder is unknown. The D gene and trimming were derived from the DNA, and the V and J assignments and clone size from that table. In this sample the table shows 100,000 to 150,000 clones, around 80% of which occur a single time. Approximately 11% of the sample lies in the top ten.

The cohort comprised more than 550 healthy bone marrow donors. All cohort members were sampled while nominally healthy, although unrecorded immune exposures were likely present. The donor tested CMV seropositive, placing the donor among the 250 to 300 seropositive members of the cohort. Each donor provided a peripheral blood sample, and peripheral blood mononuclear cells were used for TCR beta sequencing. Genomic DNA was extracted from the blood cell samples with the Qiagen DNeasy Blood Extraction Kit. The data derive from a study of cytomegalovirus exposure and HLA in healthy donors (dated by TCRdb to about 2017). For the study in its entirety: In an earlier analysis of approximately 640 of the donors, 276 Gb of sequence data and some 100 million unique TCR beta sequences from 150 million to 200 million T cells were reported. An early release covering roughly 640 HLA-typed donors comprised 250 to 350 gigabases of sequencing data and 85 million or so unique TCR sequences. Among the roughly 370 genotyped donors, around 79% belonged to the genetic ancestry cluster associated with self-reported Caucasian donors. The study aimed to test whether signatures of past pathogen exposure could be identified by cataloging public T cell receptors. Using immunosequencing, the study profiled T cell repertoires from 640 or so subjects and related those repertoires to cytomegalovirus serostatus. In addition to the first cohort of 650 to 750 subjects, a separate validation cohort of 120 different subjects was used. To predict cytomegalovirus infection status, the study brought together high-throughput TCR immunosequencing, statistical association of individual TCRs with disease status, and machine learning. A later analysis re-analyzed previously published TCR beta repertoires from 550 to 700 donors and added high-resolution HLA genotyping to study TCR occurrence patterns. Rather than drawing on any new phenotypic data, the later analysis identified candidate immune exposures from TCR beta sequences and the way those sequences occurred across donors. An earlier analysis of around 540 of the donors applied high-throughput TCR beta sequencing to assess whether each TCR beta V gene segment acted as functional or pseudogenic. Donor age, sex, ethnicity and CMV serostatus were compiled alongside the repertoire data. Genome-wide SNP genotypes for about 55% of the 666 donors were used in a later genetic analysis, which treated that subset as a discovery cohort. All discovery cohort repertoires had been generated on a single sequencing platform. HLA typing included class I and class II loci at four-digit resolution. Typing coverage differed by locus: A, B, C, DRB1 and DQB1 were typed in roughly 629-630 donors, DQA1 in about 560, DPA1 in some 600, and DPB1 in just under 490. Roughly five DR-DQ haplotypes were treated as single units for association and clustering because of strong linkage in the cohort. On average, 235,054 unique TCR beta nucleotide sequences were sequenced per donor among about 400 genotyped donors of the cohort, with roughly 19% of those sequences being non-productive.

The research as a whole found: A further reported finding was that TCR beta sequences accurately predicted the HLA-A and HLA-B alleles for most subjects in the first cohort. In a later analysis, 16,951 TCR beta sequences were associated with specific HLA alleles at a false discovery rate of 0.05. HLA typing was unavailable for some donors at each locus, so association tests used only the typed subset. Immune exposure information for the cohort was limited to CMV serostatus. In vitro tests confirmed that a few of the cytomegalovirus-associated TCR beta chains recognize cytomegalovirus antigens. In a later genetic analysis, fewer N-insertions in productive TCRs were reported among donors in an Asian-associated ancestry cluster than the roughly 700-donor mean. Some IMGT-functional V segments, including TRBV6-2 and TRBV6-3, could not be told apart with the 87-base-pair reads, so those segments were excluded. It was suggested by the authors that the approach could potentially be generalized to other disease states and immunological phenotypes. Most TCR sequences were seen in very few donors, while some public TCRs were found in many individuals. When HLA alleles, especially DR and DQ, strongly co-occurred, TCR associations were difficult to assign to individual alleles. The study listed 150 to 200 TCR beta chains as associated with cytomegalovirus. A later analysis found that TCR association rates varied across HLA loci, with DRB1 alleles showing the most associated TCRs and HLA-C alleles the fewest. Linkage disequilibrium might explain the correlated functional status among segregating V segments, but an unknown experimental factor could not be ruled out. A cluster of highly shared sequence variants was judged likely to represent a technical artifact of the sequencing pipeline. Because counts were too low, approximately 18 rarely observed V segments, including chromosome 9 orphons, were excluded from the earlier analysis of around 640 of the donors. A later genetic analysis associated a missense DCLRE1C variant with V-gene and J-gene trimming of TCR beta chains, and an independent cohort replicated the association. In a later analysis, HLA-associated TCR beta chains were found to be more clonally expanded and to have lower generation probabilities than equally common non-associated chains. Presence/absence analyses assumed roughly uniform sequencing depth across donors, an assumption that may not hold. Several of the top co-occurrence clusters appeared to be linked to parvovirus B19, influenza, CMV and Epstein-Barr virus, according to a later analysis. The classifier was reported to diagnose cytomegalovirus status with high specificity and sensitivity in both the original and validation cohorts. A later analysis found that most CMV-associated TCR beta chains appeared HLA-restricted, with HLA associations seemingly driven largely by CMV exposure. The cohort was sequenced for TCR beta chains only, and without alpha or paired-chain data the features that could be detected were limited. Broadly in line with IMGT annotations, most TCR beta V segments showed up in productive rearrangements about 87% or about 30% of the time in an earlier analysis of approximately 640 of the donors.

The sample was PBMCs. The V gene is TRBV5-4 and the J gene is TRBJ1-2, with the D gene not clear enough to name. The origin of this receptor is a man aged 30 to 45 in good health and CMV-seropositive. CDR3 reads: CASSPVAGIGYGYTF. The DNA sequence follows: TGTGCCAGCAGCCCAGTGGCAGGTATCGGCTATGGCTACACCTTC.